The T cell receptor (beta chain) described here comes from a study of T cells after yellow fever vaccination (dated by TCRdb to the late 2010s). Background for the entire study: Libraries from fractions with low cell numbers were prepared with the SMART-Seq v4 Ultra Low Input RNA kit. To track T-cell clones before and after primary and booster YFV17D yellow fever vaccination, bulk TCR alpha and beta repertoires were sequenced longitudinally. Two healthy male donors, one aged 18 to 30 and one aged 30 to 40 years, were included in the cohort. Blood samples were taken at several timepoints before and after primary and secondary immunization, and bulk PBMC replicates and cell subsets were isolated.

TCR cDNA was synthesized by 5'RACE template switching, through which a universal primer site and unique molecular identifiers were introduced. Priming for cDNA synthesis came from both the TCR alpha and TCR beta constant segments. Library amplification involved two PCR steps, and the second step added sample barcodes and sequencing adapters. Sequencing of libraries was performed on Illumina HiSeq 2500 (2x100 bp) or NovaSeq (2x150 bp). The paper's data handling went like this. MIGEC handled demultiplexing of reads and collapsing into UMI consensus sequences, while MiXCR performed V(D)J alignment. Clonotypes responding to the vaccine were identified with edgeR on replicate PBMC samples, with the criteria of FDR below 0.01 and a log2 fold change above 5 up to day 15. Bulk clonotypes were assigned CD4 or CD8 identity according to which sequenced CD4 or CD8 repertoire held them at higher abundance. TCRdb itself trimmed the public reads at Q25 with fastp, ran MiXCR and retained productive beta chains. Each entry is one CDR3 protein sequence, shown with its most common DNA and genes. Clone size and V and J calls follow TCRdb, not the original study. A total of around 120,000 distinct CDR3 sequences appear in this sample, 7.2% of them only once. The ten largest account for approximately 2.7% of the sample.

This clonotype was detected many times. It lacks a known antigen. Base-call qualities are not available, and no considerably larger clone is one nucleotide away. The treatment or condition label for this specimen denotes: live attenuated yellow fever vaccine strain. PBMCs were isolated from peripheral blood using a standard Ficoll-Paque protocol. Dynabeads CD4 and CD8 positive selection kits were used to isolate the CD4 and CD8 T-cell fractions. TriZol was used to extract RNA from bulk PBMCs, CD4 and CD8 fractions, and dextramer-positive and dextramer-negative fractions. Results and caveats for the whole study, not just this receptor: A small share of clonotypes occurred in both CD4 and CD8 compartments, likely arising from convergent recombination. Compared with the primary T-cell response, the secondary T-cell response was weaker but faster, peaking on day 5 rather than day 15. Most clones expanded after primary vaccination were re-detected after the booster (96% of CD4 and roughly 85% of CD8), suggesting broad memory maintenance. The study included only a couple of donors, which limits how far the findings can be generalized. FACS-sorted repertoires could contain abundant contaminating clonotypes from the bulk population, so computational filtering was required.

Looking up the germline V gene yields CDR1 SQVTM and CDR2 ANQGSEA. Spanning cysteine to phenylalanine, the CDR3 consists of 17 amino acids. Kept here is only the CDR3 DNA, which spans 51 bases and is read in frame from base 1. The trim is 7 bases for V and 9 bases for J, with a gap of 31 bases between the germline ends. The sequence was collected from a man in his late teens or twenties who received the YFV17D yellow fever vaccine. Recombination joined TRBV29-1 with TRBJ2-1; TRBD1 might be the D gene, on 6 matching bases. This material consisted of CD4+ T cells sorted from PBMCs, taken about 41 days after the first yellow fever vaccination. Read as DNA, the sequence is TGCAGCGCAGCAGTTTTGGCAGGGGCGAGGGATAGGGGTGAGCAGTTCTTC. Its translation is CSAAVLAGARDRGEQFF.